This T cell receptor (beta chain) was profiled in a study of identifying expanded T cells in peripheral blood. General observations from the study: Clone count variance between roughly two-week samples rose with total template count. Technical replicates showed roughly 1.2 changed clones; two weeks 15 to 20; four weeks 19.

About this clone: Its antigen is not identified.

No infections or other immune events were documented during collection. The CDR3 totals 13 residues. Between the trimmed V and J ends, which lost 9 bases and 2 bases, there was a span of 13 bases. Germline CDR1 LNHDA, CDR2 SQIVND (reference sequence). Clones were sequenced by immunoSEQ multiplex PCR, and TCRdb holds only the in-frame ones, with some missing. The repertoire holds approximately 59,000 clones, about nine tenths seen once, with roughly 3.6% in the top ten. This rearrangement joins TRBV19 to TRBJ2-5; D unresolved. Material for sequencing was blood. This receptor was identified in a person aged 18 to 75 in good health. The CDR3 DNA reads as TGTGCCAGCCGGTCTTGGGAACAAGAGACCCAGTACTTC. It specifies CASRSWEQETQYF.